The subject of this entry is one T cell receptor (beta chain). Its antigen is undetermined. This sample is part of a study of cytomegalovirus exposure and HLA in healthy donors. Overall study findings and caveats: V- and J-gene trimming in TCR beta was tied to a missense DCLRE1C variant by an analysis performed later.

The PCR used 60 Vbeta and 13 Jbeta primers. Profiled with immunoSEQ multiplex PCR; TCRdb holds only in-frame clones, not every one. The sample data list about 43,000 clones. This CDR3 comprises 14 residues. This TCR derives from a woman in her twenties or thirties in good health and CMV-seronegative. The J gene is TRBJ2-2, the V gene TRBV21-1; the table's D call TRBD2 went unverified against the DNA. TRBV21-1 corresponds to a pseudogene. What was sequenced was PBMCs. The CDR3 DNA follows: TGTGCCAGCAGCAAAGACCCTAGCGGGAGGGAGCTGTTTTTT. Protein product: CASSKDPSGRELFF.